The clone carrying this T cell receptor beta chain has at least ten counts. These data are taken from a study of blood T cells in healthy people across ages. Study-wide context: With template switching, about one barcoded beta molecule was captured per two T cells.

For the second PCR, which ran for roughly 6 to 11 cycles, a sample-barcoded 5' primer and a J-beta primer mix were used. Every cDNA molecule carried a tag from a template-switch adaptor bearing 12 random nucleotides. Each CDR3 protein gets one entry after TCRdb re-called the 5' RACE reads with MiXCR. This table has under 2 million distinct CDR3 sequences, about 35% appearing once. Donation came from healthy Caucasian individuals in Russia who were aged roughly 6 to 95. A minimum of 7 million PBMCs was isolated per sample. The source is a woman aged 25 to 39 in good health. The sequenced material came from blood.

This CDR3 reads CSVGGGNYIEQYF. Here the CDR3 DNA reads TGCAGCGTTGGGGGGGGAAACTACATCGAGCAGTACTTC. The chain is built from TRBV29-1 and TRBJ2-7, with 7 bases fitting TRBD2. Looked up from germline, CDR1 is SQVTM and CDR2 is ANQGSEA. V shed 4 bases and J 6 bases; nucleotides not matched to a gene: 9. This CDR3 has 13 residues.